This TCR beta chain was recovered during a study of sequential checkpoint blockade in melanoma. Study at large: Each arm's sequence ended with maintenance nivolumab.

Only in-frame clones appear in the TCRdb table, and some are missing; sequencing was by immunoSEQ multiplex PCR. Of about 22,000 clones in the sample, under 70% were seen once. As for treatment: randomized to nivolumab then ipilimumab (arm A) or the reverse (arm B). None of the patients previously received DNA-damaging chemotherapy. Live CD3+CD8+ CD19− CD56− cells were sorted from PBMCs. The germline gives CDR1 SGHKS, CDR2 YYEKEE (reference sequence). The CDR3 is 13 residues long. Trimming took 7 bases from V and 5 from J; bases not matched to a gene: 7. The sequence was obtained from a human donor with melanoma. Specimen: CD8+ T cells sorted from blood (inferred from file names), collected from a patient given nivolumab and ipilimumab in sequence. The chain joins TRBV5-5 to TRBJ2-3, with 7 nucleotides matching TRBD1. The CDR3 loop is CASVLTGKDTQYF. CDR3 in DNA: TGTGCCAGCGTCCTGACAGGGAAAGATACGCAGTATTTT.